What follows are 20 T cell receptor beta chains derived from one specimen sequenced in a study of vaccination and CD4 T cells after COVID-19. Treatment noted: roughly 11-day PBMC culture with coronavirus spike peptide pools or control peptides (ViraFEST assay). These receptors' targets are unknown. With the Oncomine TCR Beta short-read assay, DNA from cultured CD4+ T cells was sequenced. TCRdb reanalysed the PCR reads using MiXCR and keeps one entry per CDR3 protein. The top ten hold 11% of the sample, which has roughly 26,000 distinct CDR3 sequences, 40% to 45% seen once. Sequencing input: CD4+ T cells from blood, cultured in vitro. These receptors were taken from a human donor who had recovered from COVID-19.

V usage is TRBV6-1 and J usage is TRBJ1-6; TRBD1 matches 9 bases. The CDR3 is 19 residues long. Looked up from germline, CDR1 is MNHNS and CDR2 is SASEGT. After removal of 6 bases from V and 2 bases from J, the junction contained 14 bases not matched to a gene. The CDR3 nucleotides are TGTGCCAGCAGGGGACAGGGAACGACGGGTAGCGCCTATAATTCACCCCTCCACTTT. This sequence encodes CASRGQGTTGSAYNSPLHF.

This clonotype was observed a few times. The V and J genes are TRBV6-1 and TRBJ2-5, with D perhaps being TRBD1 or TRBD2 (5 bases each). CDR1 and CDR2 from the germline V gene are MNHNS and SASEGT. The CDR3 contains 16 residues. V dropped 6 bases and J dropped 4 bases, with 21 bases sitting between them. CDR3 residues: CASSSGAAGGLETQYF. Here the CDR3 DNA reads TGTGCCAGCAGCTCTGGGGCGGCGGGTGGGCTAGAGACCCAGTACTTC.

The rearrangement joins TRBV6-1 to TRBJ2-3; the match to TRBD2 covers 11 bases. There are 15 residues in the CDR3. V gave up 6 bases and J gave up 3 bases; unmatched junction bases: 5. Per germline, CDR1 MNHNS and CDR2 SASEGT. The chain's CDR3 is CASRETSGATDTQYF. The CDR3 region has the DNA TGTGCCAGCAGAGAGACTAGCGGGGCGACAGATACGCAGTATTTT.

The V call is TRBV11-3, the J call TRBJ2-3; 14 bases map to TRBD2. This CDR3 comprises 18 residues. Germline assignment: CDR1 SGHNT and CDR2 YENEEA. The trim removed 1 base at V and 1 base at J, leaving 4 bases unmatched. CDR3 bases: TGTGCCAGCAGCTTAGGACTAGCGGGGGGGACTGGCACAGATACGCAGTATTTT. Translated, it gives CASSLGLAGGTGTDTQYF.

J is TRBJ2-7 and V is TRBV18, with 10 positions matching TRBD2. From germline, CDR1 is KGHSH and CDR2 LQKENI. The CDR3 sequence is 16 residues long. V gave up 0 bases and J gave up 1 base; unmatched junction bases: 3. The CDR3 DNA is TGTGCCAGCTCACCACCCGTAGCGGGAGGATCCTACGAGCAGTACTTC. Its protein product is CASSPPVAGGSYEQYF.

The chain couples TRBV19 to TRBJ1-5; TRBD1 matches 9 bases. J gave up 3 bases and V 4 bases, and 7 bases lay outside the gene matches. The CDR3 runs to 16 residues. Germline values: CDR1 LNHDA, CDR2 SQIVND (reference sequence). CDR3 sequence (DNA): TGTGCCAGTAGTACACCGGGACAGGGTAACAATCAGCCCCAGCATTTT. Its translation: CASSTPGQGNNQPQHF.

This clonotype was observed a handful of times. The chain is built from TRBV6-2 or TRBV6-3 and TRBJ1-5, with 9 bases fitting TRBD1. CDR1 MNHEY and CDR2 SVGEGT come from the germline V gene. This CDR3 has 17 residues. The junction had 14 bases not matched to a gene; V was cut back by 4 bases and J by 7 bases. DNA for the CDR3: TGTGCCAGCAGTTCGCCAATACAGGGGGCCCTGAAGCAGCCCCAGCATTTT. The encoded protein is CASSSPIQGALKQPQHF.

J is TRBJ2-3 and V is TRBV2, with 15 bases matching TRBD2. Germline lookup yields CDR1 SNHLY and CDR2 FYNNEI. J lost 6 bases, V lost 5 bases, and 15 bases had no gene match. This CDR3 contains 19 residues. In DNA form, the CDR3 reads TGTGCCAGCAGTAAAAAGAGGACTAGCGGGGGGGCGCGTACGGATACGCAGTATTTT. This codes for CASSKKRTSGGARTDTQYF. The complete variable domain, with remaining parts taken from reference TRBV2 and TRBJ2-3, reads EPEVTQTPSHQVTQMGQEVILRCVPISNHLYFYWYRQILGQKVEFLVSFYNNEISEKSEIFDDQFSVERPDGSNFTLKIRSTKLEDSAMYFCASSKKRTSGGARTDTQYFGPGTRLTVL.

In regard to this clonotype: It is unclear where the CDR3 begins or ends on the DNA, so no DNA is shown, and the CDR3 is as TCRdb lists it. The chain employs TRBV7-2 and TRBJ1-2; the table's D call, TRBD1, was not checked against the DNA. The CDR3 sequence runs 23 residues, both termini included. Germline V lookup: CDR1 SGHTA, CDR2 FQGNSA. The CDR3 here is CASTNQTSMYLCASSLGGRGYTF.

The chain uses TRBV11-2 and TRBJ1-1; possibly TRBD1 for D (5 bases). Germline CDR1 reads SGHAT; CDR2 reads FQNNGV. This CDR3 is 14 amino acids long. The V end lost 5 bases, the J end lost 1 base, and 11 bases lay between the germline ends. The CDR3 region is CASSKTERNTEAFF. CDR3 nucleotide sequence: TGTGCCAGCAGCAAGACAGAGAGGAACACTGAAGCTTTCTTT. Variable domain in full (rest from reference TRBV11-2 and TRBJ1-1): EAGVAQSPRYKIIEKRQSVAFWCNPISGHATLYWYQQILGQGPKLLIQFQNNGVVDDSQLPKDRFSAERLKGVDSTLKIQPAKLEDSAVYLCASSKTERNTEAFFGQGTRLTVV.

As DNA, the CDR3 is TGTGCCAGTAAAAGGAACAGTGAAGTCCTCCCCTCAAAGTCCCAGTACTTC. Translation gives CASKRNSEVLPSKSQYF. V gene TRBV19 combines with J gene TRBJ2-5; D is uncertain. V was clipped by 7 bases and J by 9 bases, with 30 bases between them. The germline CDR1 and CDR2 sequences are LNHDA and SQIVND (reference sequence). The CDR3 extends over 17 amino acids.

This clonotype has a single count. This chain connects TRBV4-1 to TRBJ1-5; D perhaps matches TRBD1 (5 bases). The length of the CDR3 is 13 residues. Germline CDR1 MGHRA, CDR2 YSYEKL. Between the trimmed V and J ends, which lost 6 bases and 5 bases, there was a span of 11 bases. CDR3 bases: TGCGCCAGCAGTGGGACCGAACATCAGCCCCAGCATTTT. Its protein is CASSGTEHQPQHF.

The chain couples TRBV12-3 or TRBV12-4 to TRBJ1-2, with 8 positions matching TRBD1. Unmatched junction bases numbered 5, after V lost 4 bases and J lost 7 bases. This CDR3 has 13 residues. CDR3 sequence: CASSSARGLGYTF. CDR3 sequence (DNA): TGTGCCAGCAGTTCGGCCAGGGGGCTTGGCTACACCTTC.

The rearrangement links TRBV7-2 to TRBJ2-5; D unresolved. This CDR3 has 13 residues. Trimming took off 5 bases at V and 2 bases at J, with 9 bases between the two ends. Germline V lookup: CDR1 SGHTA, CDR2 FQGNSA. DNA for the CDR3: TGTGCCAGCAGCCAGTCGGTTCAAGAGACCCAGTACTTC. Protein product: CASSQSVQETQYF.

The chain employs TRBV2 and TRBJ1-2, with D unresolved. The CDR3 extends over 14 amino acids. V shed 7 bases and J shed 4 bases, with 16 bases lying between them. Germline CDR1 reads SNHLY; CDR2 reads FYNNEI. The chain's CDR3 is CASKWQATSYGYTF. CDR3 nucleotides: TGTGCCAGCAAGTGGCAGGCAACGTCCTATGGCTACACCTTC.

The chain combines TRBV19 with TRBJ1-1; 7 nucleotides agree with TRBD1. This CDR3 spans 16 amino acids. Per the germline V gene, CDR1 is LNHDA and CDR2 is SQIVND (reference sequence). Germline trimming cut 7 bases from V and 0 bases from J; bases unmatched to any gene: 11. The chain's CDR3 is CASTYGQALLNTEAFF. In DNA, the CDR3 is TGTGCCAGTACCTATGGACAGGCGCTCCTGAACACTGAAGCTTTCTTT.

DNA for the CDR3: TGTGCCAGCAGGGGGCGCAATGGGGCCAACGTCCTGACTTTC. Translation: CASRGRNGANVLTF. J is TRBJ2-6 and V is TRBV5-4; tentatively, D is TRBD1 (5 bases). From germline, CDR1 is SGHNT and CDR2 YYREEE (reference sequence). The CDR3 loop spans 14 amino acids. The V end lost 5 bases, the J end lost 3 bases, and 9 bases lay between the germline ends.

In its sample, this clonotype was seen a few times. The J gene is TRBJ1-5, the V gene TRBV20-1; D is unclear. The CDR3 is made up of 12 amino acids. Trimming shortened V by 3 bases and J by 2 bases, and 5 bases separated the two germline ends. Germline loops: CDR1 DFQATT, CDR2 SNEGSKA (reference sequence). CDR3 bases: TGCAGTGCTAGCCGGGGCAATCAGCCCCAGCATTTT. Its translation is CSASRGNQPQHF.

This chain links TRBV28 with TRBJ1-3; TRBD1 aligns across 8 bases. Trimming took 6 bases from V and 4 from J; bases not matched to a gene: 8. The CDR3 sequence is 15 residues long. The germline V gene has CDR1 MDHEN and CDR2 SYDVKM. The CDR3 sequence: CASSPGGARGNTIYF. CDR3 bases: TGTGCCAGCAGCCCAGGGGGCGCAAGGGGAAACACCATATATTTT. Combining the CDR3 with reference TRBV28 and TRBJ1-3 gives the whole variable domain DVKVTQSSRYLVKRTGEKVFLECVQDMDHENMFWYRQDPGLGLRLIYFSYDVKMKEKGDIPEGYSVSREKKERFSLILESASTNQTSMYLCASSPGGARGNTIYFGEGSWLTVV.

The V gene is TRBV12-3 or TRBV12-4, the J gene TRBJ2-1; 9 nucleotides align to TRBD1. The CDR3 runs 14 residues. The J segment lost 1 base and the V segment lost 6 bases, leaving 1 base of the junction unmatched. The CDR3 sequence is CASRGTGSYNEQFF. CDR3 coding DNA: TGTGCCAGCAGGGGGACAGGGTCCTACAATGAGCAGTTCTTC.